This T cell receptor beta chain comes out of a study of shared T cell receptors in the human thymus. V dropped 4 bases and J dropped 6 bases, with 9 bases sitting between them. Germline V lookup: CDR1 LNHDA, CDR2 SQIVND (reference sequence). The CDR3 has 12 amino acids. Using immunoSEQ multiplex PCR, the repertoire was profiled, and TCRdb retains in-frame clones only, with some absent. The sample includes over 650,000 clones, approximately 87% seen only once; the top ten take roughly 0.0086%. Separately, the same data were catalogued under a study of human thymus T cells. In that study: Among the donors, all were healthy Finnish infants having corrective surgery for congenital heart defects. It was from resections taken during corrective heart surgery that the thymus tissue came. Among thymic and blood repertoires, usage of V and J genes appeared biased. Unrelated individuals were reported by related research to share highly overlapping thymic repertoires.

This rearrangement joins TRBV19 to TRBJ1-2; maybe TRBD1 (5 bases). The specimen was thymocytes. The TCR comes from a boy under three years old with a congenital heart defect. Here the CDR3 reads CASSRRQNGYTF. In DNA, the CDR3 is TGTGCCAGTAGTAGAAGACAGAATGGCTACACCTTC. Full variable domain (outside the CDR3, taken from reference TRBV19 and TRBJ1-2): DGGITQSPKYLFRKEGQNVTLSCEQNLNHDAMYWYRQDPGQGLRLIYYSQIVNDFQKGDIAEGYSVSREKKESFPLTVTSAQKNPTAFYLCASSRRQNGYTFGSGTRLTVV.